This is a list of T cell receptor beta chains from one sample in a study of blood T cells in healthy people across ages. One entry per CDR3 protein results from TCRdb running MiXCR on the 5' RACE reads. The table includes about 970,000 distinct CDR3 sequences, about 53% detected once. Sequencing was performed on blood. Receptors were obtained from a woman in her fifties or sixties in good health. Each CDR3 is given with its conserved first and last residue. The order of the fields is CDR3 protein, CDR3 DNA, J gene, D gene, V gene, clone size. A D gene is named only where the DNA matches it firmly. Size is stated for part of the rows, as once, few or many counts, or as a class when the clone is expanded.

cdr3_aa: CAWSAPGLVRFYEQYF
cdr3_nt: TGTGCCTGGAGTGCGCCGGGACTAGTGAGATTTTACGAGCAGTACTTC
j_call: TRBJ2-7
d_call: TRBD2
v_call: TRBV30
clone_size: -

cdr3_aa: CSAEREGSEFGYTF
cdr3_nt: TGCAGTGCCGAAAGGGAGGGGAGTGAGTTTGGCTACACCTTC
j_call: TRBJ1-2
d_call: -
v_call: TRBV20-1
clone_size: -

cdr3_aa: CSVGDRGRTSYEQYF
cdr3_nt: TGCAGCGTTGGAGACAGGGGCCGGACTTCCTACGAGCAGTACTTC
j_call: TRBJ2-7
d_call: TRBD1
v_call: TRBV29-1
clone_size: -

cdr3_aa: CSARVRLAGTHEQYF
cdr3_nt: TGCAGTGCTAGAGTGCGACTAGCGGGAACCCACGAGCAGTACTTC
j_call: TRBJ2-7
d_call: TRBD2
v_call: TRBV20-1
clone_size: -

cdr3_aa: CASSPLPRLAGSQETQYF
cdr3_nt: TGCGCCAGCAGTCCCCTCCCCCGACTAGCGGGTTCGCAAGAGACCCAGTACTTC
j_call: TRBJ2-5
d_call: TRBD2
v_call: TRBV10-2
clone_size: many

cdr3_aa: CSVEDFRFGHEQFF
cdr3_nt: TGCAGCGTTGAAGATTTCAGGTTTGGCCATGAGCAGTTCTTC
j_call: TRBJ2-1
d_call: -
v_call: TRBV29-1
clone_size: -

cdr3_aa: CSAAAGSPPGQYF
cdr3_nt: TGCAGTGCTGCCGCAGGGAGTCCACCGGGCCAGTACTTC
j_call: TRBJ2-7
d_call: -
v_call: TRBV20-1
clone_size: -

cdr3_aa: CASSPYGQGANQPQHF
cdr3_nt: TGTGCCAGCAGTCCTTACGGACAGGGTGCGAATCAGCCCCAGCATTTT
j_call: TRBJ1-5
d_call: TRBD1
v_call: TRBV27
clone_size: -

cdr3_aa: CASSPSVTKANSPLHF
cdr3_nt: TGTGCCAGCTCACCCTCGGTGACGAAGGCTAATTCACCCCTCCACTTT
j_call: TRBJ1-6
d_call: -
v_call: TRBV18
clone_size: few

cdr3_aa: CAISEPRTGNSYEQYF
cdr3_nt: TGTGCCATCAGCGAGCCCCGGACAGGGAATTCCTACGAGCAGTACTTC
j_call: TRBJ2-7
d_call: TRBD1
v_call: TRBV10-3
clone_size: -

cdr3_aa: CASSAGQINSYEQYF
cdr3_nt: TGTGCCAGCAGCGCGGGACAGATAAATTCCTACGAGCAGTACTTC
j_call: TRBJ2-7
d_call: -
v_call: TRBV21-1
clone_size: -

cdr3_aa: CASSSTRGFEQYF
cdr3_nt: TGTGCCAGCAGCTCAACCCGAGGGTTCGAGCAGTACTTC
j_call: TRBJ2-7
d_call: -
v_call: TRBV7-3
clone_size: few

cdr3_aa: CASSQPEFQETQYF
cdr3_nt: TGTGCCAGCAGTCAGCCAGAGTTCCAAGAGACCCAGTACTTC
j_call: TRBJ2-5
d_call: -
v_call: TRBV28
clone_size: -

cdr3_aa: CASSVVSGLGGQFF
cdr3_nt: TGTGCCAGCAGCGTTGTTAGTGGGCTCGGTGGGCAGTTCTTC
j_call: TRBJ2-1
d_call: -
v_call: TRBV9
clone_size: -

cdr3_aa: CASSNLGTDTQYF
cdr3_nt: TGTGCCAGCAGCAATCTAGGGACAGATACGCAGTATTTT
j_call: TRBJ2-3
d_call: -
v_call: TRBV3-1
clone_size: -

cdr3_aa: CASSYDTQLYGYTF
cdr3_nt: TGTGCCAGCAGTTATGACACACAGCTCTATGGCTACACCTTC
j_call: TRBJ1-2
d_call: -
v_call: TRBV6-5
clone_size: -

cdr3_aa: CASSLGVAGGFGYTF
cdr3_nt: TGTGCCAGCAGCTTAGGGGTGGCAGGGGGCTTTGGCTACACCTTC
j_call: TRBJ1-2
d_call: TRBD1
v_call: TRBV7-2
clone_size: -

cdr3_aa: CASRRQGISTDTQYF
cdr3_nt: TGTGCCAGCAGGCGACAGGGGATTAGCACAGATACGCAGTATTTT
j_call: TRBJ2-3
d_call: TRBD1
v_call: TRBV6-5
clone_size: -

cdr3_aa: CSVSAGKKNIQYF
cdr3_nt: TGCAGCGTCTCAGCGGGAAAGAAAAACATTCAGTACTTC
j_call: TRBJ2-4
d_call: TRBD2
v_call: TRBV29-1
clone_size: -

cdr3_aa: CASSDDRGEGYTF
cdr3_nt: TGTGCCAGCAGCGATGACAGGGGGGAGGGCTACACCTTC
j_call: TRBJ1-2
d_call: TRBD1
v_call: TRBV7-9
clone_size: -

cdr3_aa: CASRPRDRGKQYF
cdr3_nt: TGTGCCAGCAGACCTAGGGACAGGGGAAAGCAGTACTTC
j_call: TRBJ2-7
d_call: TRBD1
v_call: TRBV27
clone_size: many

cdr3_aa: CASSQEWGTLTYEQYF
cdr3_nt: TGTGCCAGCAGCCAAGAATGGGGGACGCTCACCTACGAGCAGTACTTC
j_call: TRBJ2-7
d_call: -
v_call: TRBV3-1
clone_size: many

cdr3_aa: CASSLEQSSTDTQYF
cdr3_nt: TGCGCCAGCAGCTTGGAGCAGTCTAGCACAGATACGCAGTATTTT
j_call: TRBJ2-3
d_call: -
v_call: TRBV5-1
clone_size: -

cdr3_aa: CSATWGQGFYEQYF
cdr3_nt: TGCAGTGCTACCTGGGGACAGGGGTTCTACGAGCAGTACTTC
j_call: TRBJ2-7
d_call: TRBD1
v_call: TRBV20-1
clone_size: few

cdr3_aa: CTSSQEAQDYEQYF
cdr3_nt: TGTACCAGCAGCCAAGAGGCCCAAGACTACGAGCAGTACTTC
j_call: TRBJ2-7
d_call: -
v_call: TRBV4-2
clone_size: -

cdr3_aa: CASSHSSPRDSYEQYF
cdr3_nt: TGTGCCAGCAGCCATAGTAGCCCCCGGGACTCCTACGAGCAGTACTTC
j_call: TRBJ2-7
d_call: -
v_call: TRBV6-2/TRBV6-3
clone_size: -

cdr3_aa: CVSSTYRGEQYF
cdr3_nt: TGTGTCAGCAGCACCTACAGGGGTGAGCAGTACTTC
j_call: TRBJ2-4
d_call: TRBD1
v_call: TRBV7-2
clone_size: -

cdr3_aa: CSAYSSYEQYF
cdr3_nt: TGCAGTGCTTACAGTAGCTACGAGCAGTACTTC
j_call: TRBJ2-7
d_call: -
v_call: TRBV20-1
clone_size: few

cdr3_aa: CASSLSGSGNQPQHF
cdr3_nt: TGTGCCAGCAGTTTATCTGGCAGTGGGAATCAGCCCCAGCATTTT
j_call: TRBJ1-5
d_call: -
v_call: TRBV12-3/TRBV12-4
clone_size: -

cdr3_aa: CSVEGASGGSTDTQYF
cdr3_nt: TGCAGCGTTGAAGGAGCTAGCGGGGGATCCACAGATACGCAGTATTTT
j_call: TRBJ2-3
d_call: TRBD2
v_call: TRBV29-1
clone_size: few

cdr3_aa: CASSQILGDFYEQYF
cdr3_nt: TGTGCCAGCAGCCAAATTCTAGGGGACTTCTACGAGCAGTACTTC
j_call: TRBJ2-7
d_call: -
v_call: TRBV14
clone_size: -

cdr3_aa: CASSLGVSPLHF
cdr3_nt: TGTGCCAGCAGCTTAGGCGTGTCACCCCTCCACTTT
j_call: TRBJ1-6
d_call: -
v_call: TRBV7-2
clone_size: -

cdr3_aa: CASSQEGPGLPPYTMNTEAFF
cdr3_nt: TGCGCCAGCAGCCAAGAAGGCCCAGGCTTACCTCCGTATACTATGAACACTGAAGCTTTCTTT
j_call: TRBJ1-1
d_call: -
v_call: TRBV4-1
clone_size: -

cdr3_aa: CASSFGRVGGEQFF
cdr3_nt: TGTGCCAGCAGTTTTGGTCGGGTAGGAGGGGAGCAGTTCTTC
j_call: TRBJ2-1
d_call: -
v_call: TRBV12-3/TRBV12-4
clone_size: -

cdr3_aa: CASSWDTSGEQYF
cdr3_nt: TGTGCCAGCAGCTGGGACACGTCCGGCGAGCAGTACTTC
j_call: TRBJ2-7
d_call: -
v_call: TRBV7-2
clone_size: -

cdr3_aa: CASRPPGRKYEQYF
cdr3_nt: TGTGCCAGCAGACCCCCCGGGAGGAAATACGAGCAGTACTTC
j_call: TRBJ2-7
d_call: TRBD2
v_call: TRBV6-5
clone_size: few

cdr3_aa: CSAPGGDREVYEQYF
cdr3_nt: TGCAGTGCCCCTGGGGGGGACAGGGAAGTATACGAGCAGTACTTC
j_call: TRBJ2-7
d_call: TRBD1
v_call: TRBV20-1
clone_size: -

cdr3_aa: CASRQGTNEKLFF
cdr3_nt: TGTGCCAGCAGACAGGGAACTAATGAAAAACTGTTTTTT
j_call: TRBJ1-4
d_call: -
v_call: TRBV27
clone_size: -

cdr3_aa: CASSLSQINTEAFF
cdr3_nt: TGCGCCAGCAGCTTGTCGCAGATTAACACTGAAGCTTTCTTT
j_call: TRBJ1-1
d_call: -
v_call: TRBV5-1
clone_size: -

cdr3_aa: CSASGGRAHNEQFF
cdr3_nt: TGCAGTGCTAGCGGAGGGAGGGCCCACAATGAGCAGTTCTTC
j_call: TRBJ2-1
d_call: TRBD2
v_call: TRBV20-1
clone_size: -

cdr3_aa: CAISPLGGIDEQFF
cdr3_nt: TGTGCCATCAGCCCCTTGGGGGGGATCGATGAGCAGTTCTTC
j_call: TRBJ2-1
d_call: TRBD2
v_call: TRBV10-3
clone_size: -

cdr3_aa: CSASPRGPSGANVLTF
cdr3_nt: TGCAGTGCTAGCCCTCGAGGCCCCTCTGGGGCCAACGTCCTGACTTTC
j_call: TRBJ2-6
d_call: -
v_call: TRBV20-1
clone_size: many

cdr3_aa: CATSRLAGGPYNEQFF
cdr3_nt: TGTGCCACCAGCAGACTAGCGGGAGGGCCTTACAATGAGCAGTTCTTC
j_call: TRBJ2-1
d_call: TRBD2
v_call: TRBV15
clone_size: once

cdr3_aa: CANSLQGQGAAGYTF
cdr3_nt: TGTGCCAACAGCCTCCAGGGGCAGGGGGCAGCGGGCTACACCTTC
j_call: TRBJ1-2
d_call: TRBD1
v_call: TRBV7-2
clone_size: -

cdr3_aa: CASSPREGLPQHF
cdr3_nt: TGTGCCAGCAGCCCCCGTGAGGGCCTGCCCCAGCATTTT
j_call: TRBJ1-5
d_call: -
v_call: TRBV7-2
clone_size: -

cdr3_aa: CASSLDGLNYGYTF
cdr3_nt: TGTGCCAGCAGTTTAGACGGGCTTAACTATGGCTACACCTTC
j_call: TRBJ1-2
d_call: -
v_call: TRBV27
clone_size: -